This T cell receptor (beta chain) was identified during a study of molecular identifiers for immune sequencing clone quantification (dated by TCRdb to the late 2010s). At the level of the whole study: In a replicate experiment, RNA from roughly 20,000 or 100,000 naive CD8 T cells was split into five aliquots, four of which were sequenced. CD8 T cells were used in a methods study to benchmark molecular-identifier clustering-based TCR repertoire sequencing (MIDCIRS) and TCR RNA copy counting.

This clonotype was detected only a few times. The clone's antigen remains unknown. Qualities for individual bases were not recorded, and no much larger clone is one base off. The cysteine opens and the phenylalanine closes a CDR3 of 16 amino acids. Only CDR3 DNA remains: 48 bases, in frame from the first base. The germline V and J ends show losses of 4 bases and 2 bases respectively, and no gene match explains 2 bases of the junction. The germline V gene (reference sequence) specifies MNHEY as CDR1 and SMNVEV as CDR2. Here is what the overall study found, with its caveats: Even against a background of about a million naive CD8 T cells, spiked-in Jurkat TCR RNA amounting to a single cell's worth was reported to be detectable. Modeling estimated about 3 recovered TCR RNA copies per cell, compared with about 10 by digital PCR, which implies roughly 27% capture efficiency. When barcode sub-clustering was omitted, TCR diversity was inflated by chimeric consensus sequences, with chimeras reaching as high as 47%. In CMV-specific effector cells, clones with more than 20 RNA copies accounted for over 97% of molecules, whereas in naive cells such clones accounted for under 1%. Spiked-in Jurkat TCR RNA (10 copies' worth), which is not part of the donor repertoire, was contained in the naive libraries. Identical TCR molecules sharing a barcode could cause highly expanded clone sizes to be underestimated.

The library was produced with PCR. Sequencing instrument: NextSeq 500. Bulk TCR libraries were made following a previously described method, with the TCR primers given in Table S5. Total RNA was purified with the Qiagen AllPrep DNA/RNA kit. Reads from multiple sequencing runs of the same library were pooled before analysis. For the original study's pipeline: Only reads with exact TCR constant sequence were kept, trimmed to 150 nt, and grouped by their 12-nt molecular barcodes. Within each barcode group, reads were sub-clustered at a 15% Levenshtein threshold, and quality-weighted consensus sequences were built per RNA molecule. Non-functional sequences were filtered out, along with any lower-count sequence sitting one edit away from another sequence. Based on fitting two negative binomial distributions, any barcode sub-cluster with under 20% of the maximum read count was discarded. TCRdb applied fastp at Q25 and MiXCR to the public reads, then kept only in-frame beta chains. Records with the same CDR3 protein are collapsed into one entry carrying the most frequent genes and DNA. In this record, the V and J calls reflect TCRdb's handling and not the investigators' own analysis. Recorded for this sample are approximately 630,000 distinct CDR3 sequences; about 25% of them occurred a single time. The ten largest clones add up to about 0.84% of the sample.

Libraries of naive CD8 T cells were built from anywhere between roughly 20,000 and 1,100,000 sorted cells, with 10%, 30% or 50% of the purified RNA used. On a BD FACSAria II, naive CD8 T cells were FACS-sorted as CD8+CD4-CCR7+CD45RA+ and collected into RLT Plus buffer. Under 11 TCR copies' worth of Jurkat RNA were spiked into about 20,000-1,000,000 naive CD8 T cell samples to test detection sensitivity. Enrichment of CD8 T cells was performed with RosetteSep CD8+ T Cell Enrichment Cocktail and Ficoll-Paque, after which ACK red cell lysis was carried out. The rearrangement combines TRBV27 with TRBJ2-6, and TRBD1 matches 10 of the central bases. The source of this sequence is a human donor in good health. Some libraries in this study had Jurkat cell RNA spiked in. Sequenced: naive CD8+ T cells from blood, with Jurkat cell RNA spiked in. Reading the label with the study, this specimen's cell subset or site is: FACS-sorted CD8+CD4-CCR7+CD45RA+ naive T cells. This receptor carries the CDR3 CASSWTGGAGANVLTF. In nucleotides, the sequence is TGTGCCAGCAGTTGGACAGGGGGAGCTGGGGCCAACGTCCTGACTTTC.